These 29 T cell receptor beta chains were sequenced from one sample in a study of shared clonotypes between healthy human individuals. The data were produced by immunoSEQ multiplex PCR, yet TCRdb's version contains in-frame clones alone and is incomplete. The data show about 1.4 million clones, with 96% seen just once and approximately 1.1% held by the top ten. The sample was naive CD4+ T cells sorted from blood. Subset defined: CD45RA+ positively selected. Receptors were obtained from a man under 40 in good health.

The V gene is TRBV9, the J gene TRBJ2-3; 12 bases match TRBD2. V gave up 4 bases and J gave up 0 bases; unmatched junction bases: 9. From germline, CDR1 is SGDLS and CDR2 YYNGEE. The CDR3 spans 18 residues. The CDR3 nucleotides are TGTGCCAGCAGCCCGACTAGCGGGAGTCAGTTTAGCACAGATACGCAGTATTTT. Protein product: CASSPTSGSQFSTDTQYF.

The chain combines TRBV2 with TRBJ2-3; 7 nucleotides line up with TRBD1. J was trimmed by 0 bases and V by 2 bases; bases with no gene match: 8. This CDR3 is built from 17 residues. In germline, CDR1 is SNHLY, CDR2 FYNNEI. The CDR3 is CASSENPAGGSTDTQYF. The CDR3 region has the DNA TGTGCCAGCAGTGAAAATCCGGCAGGGGGTAGCACAGATACGCAGTATTTT.

The chain is built from TRBV9 and TRBJ2-2; TRBD2 aligns across 11 bases. CDR1 and CDR2 (germline): SGDLS, YYNGEE. V trimming: 3 bases; J trimming: 7 bases; junction bases outside the gene matches: 5. The length of the CDR3 is 15 residues. DNA for the CDR3: TGTGCCAGCAGCGGACTAGCGGGACTGGGCGGGGAGCTGTTTTTT. As protein: CASSGLAGLGGELFF.

The chain has TRBV10-3 and TRBJ2-1, with D perhaps TRBD1 (5 bases). V lost 9 bases, J lost 4 bases, and 13 bases lay in between. The CDR3 totals 13 residues. CDR1 ENHRY and CDR2 SYGVKD come from the germline V gene. CDR3 sequence (DNA): TGTGCCATTGCAGGGCCTGTTTACAATGAGCAGTTCTTC. Amino acid sequence: CAIAGPVYNEQFF.

The chain combines TRBV2 with TRBJ2-5, with D unclear. Germline assignment: CDR1 SNHLY and CDR2 FYNNEI. Trimming stripped 6 bases from V and 5 bases from J, with 13 bases between. The CDR3 covers 13 residues. The DNA for the CDR3 is TGTGCCAGCAGCCCCGAAGGGTATGAGACCCAGTACTTC. The encoded protein is CASSPEGYETQYF.

This chain joins TRBV6-4 and TRBJ1-2; TRBD1 agrees at 7 bases. The junction had 12 bases not matched to a gene; V was cut back by 6 bases and J by 8 bases. CDR1 is MRHNA, CDR2 SNTAGT, per germline. The CDR3 runs to 14 residues. As DNA, the CDR3 is TGTGCCAGCAGACAGGGGCCCGAGGTCCGCGGCTACACCTTC. This encodes CASRQGPEVRGYTF.

V gene TRBV18 combines with J gene TRBJ1-1; D not certain. The CDR3 runs 19 residues. The germline V and J ends were trimmed by 3 bases and 0 bases, with 23 bases remaining between them. Germline V gene lookup returns CDR1 KGHSH and CDR2 LQKENI. Here the CDR3 DNA reads TGTGCCAGCTCACCGGCTGGCCCGAACTATGACGGGATGAACACTGAAGCTTTCTTT. Protein: CASSPAGPNYDGMNTEAFF.

The chain uses TRBV19 and TRBJ2-1, with 12 bases identical to TRBD2. This CDR3 spans 20 amino acids. With 3 bases clipped from V and 0 bases from J, the junction kept 12 bases outside the gene matches. Germline V gene lookup returns CDR1 LNHDA and CDR2 SQIVND (reference sequence). CDR3 sequence: CASSISGPSGRVSSYNEQFF. Here the CDR3 DNA reads TGTGCCAGTAGTATCTCTGGGCCTAGCGGGAGGGTCAGCTCCTACAATGAGCAGTTCTTC.

The chain combines TRBV7-2 with TRBJ2-2; TRBD2 agrees at 12 bases. The CDR3 loop spans 18 amino acids. The ends lost 4 bases at V and 3 bases at J; junction bases unmatched: 9. Per the germline V gene, CDR1 is SGHTA and CDR2 is FQGNSA. The CDR3 coding sequence is TGTGCCAGCAGCTCGAGACGTCTAGCGGGAGGGGACACCGGGGAGCTGTTTTTT. Translated: CASSSRRLAGGDTGELFF.

The V and J genes are TRBV28 and TRBJ1-2; D is perhaps TRBD1 (5 bases). Germline CDR1 is MDHEN and CDR2 is SYDVKM. V lost 6 bases and J lost 8, with 19 bases in between. This CDR3 is built from 14 residues. DNA for the CDR3: TGTGCCAGCAGGACCAACGGGGCCTTAAGAGGCTACACCTTC. It is translated as CASRTNGALRGYTF.

The V and J genes are TRBV4-1 and TRBJ2-3; 9 positions match TRBD1. J gave up 5 bases and V 7 bases, and 10 bases lay outside the gene matches. Per germline, CDR1 MGHRA and CDR2 YSYEKL. The CDR3 covers 15 residues. The CDR3 reads CASNNRGLGLDTQYF. The DNA of the CDR3 is TGCGCCAGCAACAACAGGGGGCTCGGATTAGATACGCAGTATTTT.

V is TRBV5-1 and J is TRBJ2-3; the match to TRBD2 covers 11 bases. Germline V gene sequence: CDR1 SGHRS, CDR2 YFSETQ. Losses at the gene ends were 2 bases for V and 5 bases for J; bases not matched to a gene: 13. The CDR3 has 18 amino acids. CDR3 amino acids: CASSFQSSGTSGGDTQYF. CDR3 bases: TGCGCCAGCAGCTTTCAATCCTCCGGGACTAGCGGAGGAGATACGCAGTATTTT.

This clone was picked up one time. Other DNA sequences in this specimen translate into the identical CDR3. V and J are TRBV18 and TRBJ2-7, with 7 positions matching TRBD1. The V and J ends lost 3 bases and 2 bases, in that order; junction bases with no gene match: 4. CDR3 length: 14 amino acids. CDR1 KGHSH and CDR2 LQKENI come from the germline V gene. The CDR3 protein is CASSPGTVTYEQYF. The CDR3 DNA sequence: TGTGCCAGCTCACCCGGGACAGTAACCTACGAGCAGTACTTC.

In regard to this clone: Additional DNA sequences in this sample encode the identical CDR3. The chain carries TRBV6-1 and TRBJ2-5, with D possibly called TRBD1 or TRBD2 (5 bases each). V was pared by 1 base and J by 1 base, with 10 bases between. There are 15 residues in the CDR3. Germline lookup yields CDR1 MNHNS and CDR2 SASEGT. This CDR3 reads CASSEGPGPQETQYF. Here the CDR3 DNA reads TGTGCCAGCAGTGAAGGACCGGGGCCCCAAGAGACCCAGTACTTC.

This chain links TRBV6-1 with TRBJ2-7, with D perhaps matching TRBD2 (6 bases). V was trimmed by 10 bases and J by 6 bases, leaving 19 bases between them. Germline V gives CDR1 MNHNS, CDR2 SASEGT. This CDR3 is built from 13 residues. The CDR3 DNA is TGTGCCACCCGAGCCGGGGGTTCGGGCGAGCAGTACTTC. This translates into CATRAGGSGEQYF.

The chain has TRBV11-2 and TRBJ2-7; D is undetermined. The CDR3 runs 13 residues. From germline, CDR1 is SGHAT and CDR2 FQNNGV. Trimming shortened V by 0 bases and J by 9 bases, and 12 bases separated the two germline ends. The CDR3 DNA follows: TGTGCCAGCAGCTTAGATCCTTCCTTAGGGCAGTACTTC. This gives the protein CASSLDPSLGQYF.

The chain employs TRBV10-3 and TRBJ1-5, with D tentatively TRBD1 (5 bases). Looked up from germline, CDR1 is ENHRY and CDR2 is SYGVKD. Trimming removed 10 bases at V and 1 base at J, with 14 bases between. CDR3 length: 14 residues. In DNA, the CDR3 is TGTGCCACGCAGCCAGGGAAAAGCAATCAGCCCCAGCATTTT. Its protein is CATQPGKSNQPQHF.

V usage is TRBV5-4 and J usage is TRBJ2-1; the match to TRBD2 covers 9 bases. Trimming took 9 bases from V and 2 from J; bases not matched to a gene: 12. The CDR3 spans 16 residues. Germline CDR1 and CDR2: SGHNT and YYREEE (reference sequence). The CDR3 spells CAIPRGGLATYNEQFF. CDR3 nucleotide sequence: TGTGCCATCCCCAGGGGAGGACTAGCGACCTACAATGAGCAGTTCTTC.

This chain connects TRBV29-1 to TRBJ2-7; 7 nucleotides agree with TRBD1. The CDR3 runs 12 residues. The J segment lost 5 bases and the V segment lost 7 bases, leaving 8 bases of the junction unmatched. The germline gives CDR1 SQVTM, CDR2 ANQGSEA. CDR3 DNA: TGCAGCGCTAGGGGGCTAGCTGACGAGCAGTACTTC. It translates to CSARGLADEQYF.

This chain connects TRBV7-9 to TRBJ1-1; 7 positions agree with TRBD1. Unmatched junction bases numbered 5, after V lost 1 base and J lost 6 bases. This CDR3 comprises 14 residues. Germline V gives CDR1 SEHNR, CDR2 FQNEAQ (reference sequence). In DNA form, the CDR3 reads TGTGCCAGCAGCTTAGACAGGGGCTACCCTGAAGCTTTCTTT. Protein: CASSLDRGYPEAFF.

The chain has TRBV10-1 and TRBJ2-1; D is ambiguous. Germline V gene data show CDR1 as WNHNN and CDR2 as SYGVQD (reference sequence). With 3 bases removed from V and 5 bases from J, the gap between germline ends came to 8 bases. This CDR3 spans 13 amino acids. CDR3 in DNA: TGCGCCAGCAGTGAACTCCGGGACAATGAGCAGTTCTTC. Its protein product is CASSELRDNEQFF.

The chain combines TRBV11-2 with TRBJ2-3, with TRBD2 matching over 7 bases. The CDR3 is 16 residues long. Germline V CDR1 and CDR2: SGHAT, FQNNGV. The V and J ends lost 0 bases and 3 bases, in that order; junction bases with no gene match: 6. The CDR3 protein is CASSLDAWRETDTQYF. DNA for the CDR3: TGTGCCAGCAGCTTAGACGCTTGGCGGGAGACAGATACGCAGTATTTT.

This CDR3 reads CASSAGTGGTNEKLFF. CDR3 in DNA: TGTGCCAGCAGCGCCGGGACAGGGGGTACTAATGAAAAACTGTTTTTT. The chain has TRBV9 and TRBJ1-4; TRBD1 matches 11 bases. CDR1 is SGDLS, CDR2 YYNGEE, per germline. Trimming removed 3 bases from V and 2 bases from J; junction bases left unmatched: 3. The CDR3 is 16 residues long.

The V call is TRBV28, the J call TRBJ2-7; no clear D gene. The CDR3 is 15 amino acids. Trimming left V 4 bases short and J 0 bases short, with 13 bases between. Germline V lookup: CDR1 MDHEN, CDR2 SYDVKM. The CDR3: CASSYWSVGSYEQYF. In DNA form, the CDR3 reads TGTGCCAGCAGTTACTGGAGTGTGGGCTCCTACGAGCAGTACTTC.

This CDR3 reads CASSPRKNEQYF. The CDR3 nucleotides read TGTGCCAGCAGCCCACGGAAGAACGAGCAGTACTTC. The chain combines TRBV7-2 with TRBJ2-7; D gene uncertain. This CDR3 has 12 amino acids. The V end lost 5 bases, the J end lost 5 bases, and 10 bases lay between the germline ends. Per the germline V gene, CDR1 is SGHTA and CDR2 is FQGNSA.

The chain uses TRBV10-1 and TRBJ2-5; D remains unclear. This CDR3 region has 12 residues. Per germline, CDR1 WNHNN and CDR2 SYGVQD (reference sequence). Trimming stripped 4 bases from V and 7 bases from J, with 10 bases between. The CDR3 DNA sequence: TGCGCCAGCAGTGGTAGCCCAGGGACCCAGTACTTC. Translated, it gives CASSGSPGTQYF.

CDR3 DNA sequence: TGTGCCAGCAGTCCATCTAGCAATCAGCCCCAGCATTTT. Residues: CASSPSSNQPQHF. The chain recombines TRBV28 with TRBJ1-5, with unresolved D. V was pared by 5 bases and J by 0 bases, with 5 bases between. Looked up from germline, CDR1 is MDHEN and CDR2 is SYDVKM. The length of the CDR3 is 13 residues.

This clone has a single count. This chain links TRBV10-3 with TRBJ2-2; TRBD1 agrees at 7 bases. Unmatched junction bases numbered 4, after V lost 8 bases and J lost 1 base. Per germline, CDR1 ENHRY and CDR2 SYGVKD. The CDR3 is made up of 14 amino acids. CDR3 protein: CAIGGQLNTGELFF. The CDR3 nucleotides read TGTGCCATCGGGGGACAGTTGAACACCGGGGAGCTGTTTTTT.

The chain carries TRBV7-2 and TRBJ2-1; tentatively, D is TRBD2 (6 bases). Trimming stripped 2 bases from V and 0 bases from J, with 14 bases between. CDR1 and CDR2 (germline): SGHTA, FQGNSA. CDR3 length: 17 amino acids. The CDR3 loop reads CASSLPEGTGSYNEQFF. CDR3 coding DNA: TGTGCCAGCAGCTTACCGGAGGGCACGGGCTCCTACAATGAGCAGTTCTTC.